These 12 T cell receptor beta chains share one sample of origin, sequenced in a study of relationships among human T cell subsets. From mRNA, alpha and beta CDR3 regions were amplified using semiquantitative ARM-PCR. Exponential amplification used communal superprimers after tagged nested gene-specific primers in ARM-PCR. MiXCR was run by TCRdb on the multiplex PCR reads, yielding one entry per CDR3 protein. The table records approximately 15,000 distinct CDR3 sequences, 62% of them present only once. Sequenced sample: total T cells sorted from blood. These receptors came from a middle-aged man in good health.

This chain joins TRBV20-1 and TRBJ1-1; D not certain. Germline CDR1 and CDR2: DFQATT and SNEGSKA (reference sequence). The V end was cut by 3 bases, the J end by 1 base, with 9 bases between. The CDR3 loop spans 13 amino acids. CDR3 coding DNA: TGCAGTGCTAGGGATCGGGCGAACACTGAAGCTTTCTTT. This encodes CSARDRANTEAFF.

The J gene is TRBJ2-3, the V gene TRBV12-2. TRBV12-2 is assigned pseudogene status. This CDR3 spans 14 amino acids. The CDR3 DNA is TGTGCAAGTCGCTTCGGTGCCACCACAGATACGCAGTATTTT. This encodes CASRFGATTDTQYF.

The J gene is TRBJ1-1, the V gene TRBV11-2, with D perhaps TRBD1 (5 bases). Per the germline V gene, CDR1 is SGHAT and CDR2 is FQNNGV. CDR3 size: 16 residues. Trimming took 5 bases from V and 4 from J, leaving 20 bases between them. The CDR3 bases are TGTGCCAGCAGCCCGGATGTCACCCTTGGGACCACTGAAGCTTTCTTT. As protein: CASSPDVTLGTTEAFF.

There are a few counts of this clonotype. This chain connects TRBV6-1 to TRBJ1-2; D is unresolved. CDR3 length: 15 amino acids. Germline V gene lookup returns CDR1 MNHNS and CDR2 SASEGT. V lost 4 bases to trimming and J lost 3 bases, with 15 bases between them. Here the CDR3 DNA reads TGTGCCAGCAGTGCTCCCGGGCAGGAAGACTATGGCTACACCTTC. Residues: CASSAPGQEDYGYTF.

In nucleotides, the CDR3 is TGTGCCAGCAGCTTAACGTATGAGCAGTTCTTC. Its protein is CASSLTYEQFF. The V gene is TRBV7-9, the J gene TRBJ2-1; no reliable D call. The germline V gene encodes CDR1 SEHNR and CDR2 FQNEAQ (reference sequence). V was cut by 2 bases and J by 8 bases, with 4 bases left in between. The CDR3 is 11 residues long.

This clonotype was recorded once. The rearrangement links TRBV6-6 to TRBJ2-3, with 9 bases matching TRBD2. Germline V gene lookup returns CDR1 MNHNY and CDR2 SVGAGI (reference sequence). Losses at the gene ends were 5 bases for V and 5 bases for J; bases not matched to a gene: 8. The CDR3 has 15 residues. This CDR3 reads CASSMGLAQQDTQYF. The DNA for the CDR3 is TGTGCCAGCAGTATGGGACTAGCCCAGCAAGATACGCAGTATTTT.

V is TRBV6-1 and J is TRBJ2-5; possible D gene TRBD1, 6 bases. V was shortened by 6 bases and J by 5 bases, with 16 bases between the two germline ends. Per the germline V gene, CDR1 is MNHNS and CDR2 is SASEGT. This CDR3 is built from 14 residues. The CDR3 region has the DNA TGTGCCAGCAGCCTCGACAGGTGGGAGGAGACCCAGTACTTC. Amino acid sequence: CASSLDRWEETQYF.

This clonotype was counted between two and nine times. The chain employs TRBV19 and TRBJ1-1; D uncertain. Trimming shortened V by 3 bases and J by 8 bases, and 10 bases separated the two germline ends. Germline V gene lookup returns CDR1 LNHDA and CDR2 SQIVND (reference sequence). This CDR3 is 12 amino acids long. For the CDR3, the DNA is TGTGCCAGTAGTATTCTGGCGGGAGAAGCTTTCTTT. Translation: CASSILAGEAFF.

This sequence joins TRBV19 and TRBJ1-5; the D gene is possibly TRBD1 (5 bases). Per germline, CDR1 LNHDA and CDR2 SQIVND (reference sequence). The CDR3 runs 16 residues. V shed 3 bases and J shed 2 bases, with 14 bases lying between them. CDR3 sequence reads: CASSIELGRGNQPQHF. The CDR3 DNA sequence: TGTGCCAGTAGTATCGAATTGGGGCGCGGCAATCAGCCCCAGCATTTT.

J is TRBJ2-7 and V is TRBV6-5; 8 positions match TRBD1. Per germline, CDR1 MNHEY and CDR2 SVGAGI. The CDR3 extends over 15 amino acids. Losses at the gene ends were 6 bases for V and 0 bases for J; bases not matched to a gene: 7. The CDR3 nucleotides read TGTGCCAGCAGGACATTGGGACAGGCCTCCTACGAGCAGTACTTC. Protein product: CASRTLGQASYEQYF.

The CDR3 region has the DNA TGCGCCAGCAGTCAAGACTTCTCCCCCGATACGCAGTATTTT. Encoded protein: CASSQDFSPDTQYF. This chain connects TRBV5-1 to TRBJ2-3; D unclear. V was clipped by 5 bases and J by 6 bases, with 16 bases between them. The germline V gene encodes CDR1 SGHRS and CDR2 YFSETQ. The CDR3 totals 14 residues.

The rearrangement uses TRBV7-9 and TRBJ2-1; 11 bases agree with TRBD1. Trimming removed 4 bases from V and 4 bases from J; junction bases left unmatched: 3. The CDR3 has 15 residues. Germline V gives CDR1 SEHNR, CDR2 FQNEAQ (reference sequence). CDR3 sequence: CASSWGQGGYNEQFF. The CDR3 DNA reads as TGTGCCAGCAGCTGGGGACAGGGGGGGTACAATGAGCAGTTCTTC.